One and the same sample provided the 22 T cell receptor beta chains below, sequenced in a study of blood T cell repertoires in COVID-19. Using immunoSEQ multiplex PCR, the repertoire was profiled, and TCRdb retains in-frame clones only, with some absent. This table holds 200,000 to 250,000 clones, almost 85% found once. The sequenced material came from peripheral blood. The receptors were gathered from a man aged 50 to 60 with COVID-19, enrolled during active disease.

This chain connects TRBV12-3 or TRBV12-4 to TRBJ1-2; no clear D. There are 11 residues in the CDR3. CDR3 sequence: CVTEFNYGYTF. In DNA form, the CDR3 reads TGTGTAACAGAGTTTAACTATGGCTACACCTTC.

The genes are TRBV6-5 and TRBJ2-7; 9 positions match TRBD1. The ends lost 5 bases at V and 2 bases at J; junction bases unmatched: 7. Germline-derived CDR1 and CDR2 are MNHEY and SVGAGI. The CDR3 spans 15 residues. The CDR3 here is CASSTGGAFPYEQYF. The CDR3 region has the DNA TGTGCCAGCAGTACAGGGGGCGCTTTCCCCTACGAGCAGTACTTC.

The rearrangement joins TRBV2 to TRBJ1-2; a weak D match, TRBD1 (6 bases). Germline CDR1 and CDR2: SNHLY and FYNNEI. Trimming cost V 4 bases and J 6 bases, with 9 bases left between them. This CDR3 is 12 amino acids long. The CDR3: CASSGNRDGYTF. Written as DNA, the CDR3 is TGTGCCAGCAGTGGAAACAGGGATGGCTACACCTTC.

The chain employs TRBV27 and TRBJ2-1; D is undetermined. Germline lookup yields CDR1 MNHEY and CDR2 SMNVEV (reference sequence). This CDR3 has 14 amino acids. V lost 7 bases and J 4 bases, leaving 14 bases between the germline ends. CDR3 loop: CASTPGGLYNEQFF. Written as DNA, the CDR3 is TGTGCCAGCACACCAGGTGGGCTATACAATGAGCAGTTCTTC.

This clone was seen more than once but under ten times. V is TRBV5-1 and J is TRBJ1-4, with D hard to call. The germline V gene has CDR1 SGHRS and CDR2 YFSETQ. The CDR3 covers 14 residues. The V end was cut by 3 bases, the J end by 7 bases, with 13 bases between. CDR3 nucleotide sequence: TGCGCCAGCAGCTCGATGGGCTACGGTGAAAAACTGTTTTTT. The encoded protein is CASSSMGYGEKLFF.

In its sample, this clone was seen a few times. The chain carries TRBV27 and TRBJ1-5, with D possibly TRBD1 on 5 matching bases. Germline assignment: CDR1 MNHEY and CDR2 SMNVEV (reference sequence). Trimming stripped 2 bases from V and 0 bases from J, with 5 bases between. The CDR3 has 14 amino acids. The CDR3 region is CASSLQGSNQPQHF. DNA of the CDR3: TGTGCCAGCAGTTTACAGGGTAGCAATCAGCCCCAGCATTTT.

The chain joins TRBV30 to TRBJ1-2; D uncertain. Germline V CDR1 and CDR2: GTSNPN, SVGIG (reference sequence). V lost 0 bases and J lost 8, with 10 bases in between. The CDR3 has 12 amino acids. The CDR3 coding sequence is TGTGCCTGGAGTGTCGGAGGGCACGGCTACACCTTC. Amino acids: CAWSVGGHGYTF.

The chain links TRBV6-5 to TRBJ1-1; D gene ambiguous. The V and J ends lost 4 bases and 3 bases respectively, with 15 bases between them. Germline CDR1 MNHEY, CDR2 SVGAGI. The CDR3 length is 15 residues. The CDR3 DNA reads as TGTGCCAGCAGTTTTCTCGGGAGCTTCTACACTGAAGCTTTCTTT. Residues: CASSFLGSFYTEAFF.

The V call is TRBV5-1, the J call TRBJ2-2; 9 bases agree with TRBD1. This CDR3 contains 15 residues. Per the germline V gene, CDR1 is SGHRS and CDR2 is YFSETQ. The V and J ends lost 2 bases and 5 bases, in that order; junction bases with no gene match: 4. The CDR3 sequence is CASSLRQGGTGELFF. The CDR3 DNA reads TGCGCCAGCAGCTTACGACAGGGGGGTACCGGGGAGCTGTTTTTT.

J is TRBJ2-2 and V is TRBV4-1; TRBD2 aligns across 8 bases. Germline CDR1 MGHRA, CDR2 YSYEKL. The CDR3 extends over 17 amino acids. V shed 3 bases and J 4 bases; nucleotides not matched to a gene: 10. DNA for the CDR3: TGCGCCAGCAGCCATTACGGGGGGGCCGTCAGCACCGGGGAGCTGTTTTTT. Translation: CASSHYGGAVSTGELFF.

In DNA, the CDR3 is TGTGCCAGCTCACCACCGCCACGTCGGGAGACCCAGTACTTC. Translated, it gives CASSPPPRRETQYF. The chain joins TRBV18 to TRBJ2-5; no clear D. This CDR3 contains 14 residues. V lost 0 bases and J 5 bases, leaving 10 bases between the germline ends. Germline loops: CDR1 KGHSH, CDR2 LQKENI.

The chain is built from TRBV2 and TRBJ2-5, with TRBD1 as a possible D gene (6 bases). Germline V gene sequence: CDR1 SNHLY, CDR2 FYNNEI. The length of the CDR3 is 14 residues. V was shortened by 4 bases and J by 5 bases, with 14 bases between the two germline ends. CDR3 in amino acids: CASSANRASETQYF. The CDR3 DNA sequence: TGTGCCAGCAGTGCTAACAGGGCATCCGAGACCCAGTACTTC.

The rearrangement uses TRBV19 and TRBJ2-2, with D perhaps TRBD2 (5 bases). The germline gives CDR1 LNHDA, CDR2 SQIVND (reference sequence). The V end lost 9 bases, the J end lost 0 bases, and 23 bases lay between the germline ends. This CDR3 has 18 residues. CDR3 nucleotides: TGTGCCAGAGTATACCTGTTCCCCGGGAATTCGAACACCGGGGAGCTGTTTTTT. It codes for CARVYLFPGNSNTGELFF.

The chain joins TRBV11-3 to TRBJ2-5; 7 bases agree with TRBD1. V shed 5 bases, J shed 5 bases, and the junction held 11 bases outside the gene matches. The CDR3 has 15 residues. CDR1 SGHNT and CDR2 YENEEA come from the germline V gene. Written as DNA, the CDR3 is TGTGCCAGCAGCCCCAGGGAAGGGGGCAGGGAGACCCAGTACTTC. Residues: CASSPREGGRETQYF.

The chain employs TRBV2 and TRBJ1-2; 7 positions match TRBD1. V shed 7 bases, J shed 5 bases, and the junction held 4 bases outside the gene matches. Germline V CDR1 and CDR2: SNHLY, FYNNEI. The CDR3 extends over 12 amino acids. CDR3 DNA: TGTGCCAGCAACGACAGGGAGTATGGCTACACCTTC. Protein: CASNDREYGYTF.

The chain links TRBV5-5 to TRBJ2-5; 10 bases agree with TRBD2. Germline V gene lookup returns CDR1 SGHKS and CDR2 YYEKEE (reference sequence). The CDR3 loop spans 15 amino acids. Trimming removed 0 bases from V and 6 bases from J; junction bases left unmatched: 5. CDR3 residues: CASSLARTSGQTQYF. In DNA form, the CDR3 reads TGTGCCAGCAGCTTGGCCAGGACTAGCGGACAGACCCAGTACTTC.

The chain recombines TRBV27 with TRBJ1-5; D is undetermined. The CDR3 sequence is 15 residues long. With 1 base removed from V and 7 bases from J, the gap between germline ends came to 14 bases. CDR1 is MNHEY, CDR2 SMNVEV, per germline (reference sequence). The CDR3 DNA reads TGTGCCAGCAGTTTATTGGGTCAGCTCGGGCAGCCCCAGCATTTT. Encoded protein: CASSLLGQLGQPQHF.

V is TRBV7-6 and J is TRBJ1-6, with no clear D. This CDR3 comprises 16 residues. Between the trimmed V and J ends, which lost 1 base and 8 bases, there was a span of 15 bases. The germline V gene encodes CDR1 SGHVS and CDR2 FNYEAQ. CDR3 region: CASSLGPGLRDSPLHF. As DNA, the CDR3 is TGTGCCAGCAGCTTAGGGCCCGGCTTACGGGATTCACCCCTCCACTTT.

The chain recombines TRBV5-4 with TRBJ1-5; D possibly corresponds to TRBD1 (6 bases). The CDR3 is 13 amino acids. Per the germline V gene, CDR1 is SGHNT and CDR2 is YYREEE (reference sequence). The V end was cut by 1 base, the J end by 11 bases, with 13 bases between. CDR3 protein: CASSLYREGAQHF. The CDR3 DNA reads TGTGCCAGCAGCTTGTACAGGGAAGGAGCCCAGCATTTT.

The rearrangement links TRBV7-2 to TRBJ2-1, with TRBD1 identical over 7 bases. The CDR3 extends over 15 amino acids. Germline-derived CDR1 and CDR2 are SGHTA and FQGNSA. Trimming took 3 bases from V and 0 from J; bases not matched to a gene: 2. In nucleotides, the CDR3 is TGTGCCAGCAGCTTGGACAGGCCCTCCTACAATGAGCAGTTCTTC. Translation: CASSLDRPSYNEQFF.

This chain connects TRBV10-3 to TRBJ1-6, with TRBD1 as a possible D gene (6 bases). The CDR3 is 16 amino acids. With 3 bases removed from V and 7 bases from J, the gap between germline ends came to 16 bases. Germline loops: CDR1 ENHRY, CDR2 SYGVKD. The CDR3 sequence is CAISDLGTTTNSPLHF. CDR3 DNA: TGTGCCATCAGTGATCTTGGGACAACCACGAATTCACCCCTCCACTTT.

This clone was detected only once. V gene TRBV5-1 combines with J gene TRBJ1-2; possibly TRBD1 for D (5 bases). CDR3 length: 14 residues. CDR1 and CDR2 from the germline V gene are SGHRS and YFSETQ. Trimming took off 0 bases at V and 8 bases at J, with 14 bases between the two ends. CDR3 nucleotides: TGCGCCAGCAGCTTGGCCAGGGTTTCGGACGGCTACACCTTC. Translating gives CASSLARVSDGYTF.